These 20 T cell receptor beta chains came from one sample sequenced in a study of blood T cell repertoires in COVID-19. The protocol was immunoSEQ multiplex PCR, while the TCRdb copy is restricted to in-frame clones and leaves out a portion. Here the sample spans 200,000 to 250,000 clones, 86% being singletons. The sample consisted of peripheral blood. These receptors were obtained from a woman between 50 and 59 years old with acute or convalescent COVID-19.

J is TRBJ1-2 and V is TRBV7-2; a weak D match, TRBD1 (6 bases). This CDR3 is built from 12 residues. Per germline, CDR1 SGHTA and CDR2 FQGNSA. The ends were cut back, 1 base at V and 8 bases at J, with 8 bases in the middle. The CDR3 spells CASSLDGGGYTF. CDR3 coding DNA: TGTGCCAGCAGCTTAGATGGGGGCGGCTACACCTTC.

The chain couples TRBV7-2 to TRBJ2-7, with TRBD2 matching 15 bases. This CDR3 contains 16 residues. V gave up 3 bases and J gave up 4 bases; unmatched junction bases: 4. Germline V gene sequence: CDR1 SGHTA, CDR2 FQGNSA. CDR3 sequence reads: CASSFDGLAGGYEQYF. The CDR3 DNA follows: TGTGCCAGCAGCTTCGACGGACTAGCGGGGGGGTACGAGCAGTACTTC.

The rearrangement links TRBV6-2 or TRBV6-3 to TRBJ1-5; the D is unclear. The CDR3 consists of 14 residues. V lost 0 bases to trimming and J lost 5 bases, with 8 bases between them. CDR1 and CDR2 from the germline V gene are MNHEY and SVGEGT. As DNA, the CDR3 is TGTGCCAGCAGTTACTCCAGGCCCGATCAGCCCCAGCATTTT. Protein sequence: CASSYSRPDQPQHF.

The V gene is TRBV30, the J gene TRBJ2-7; maybe TRBD1 (6 bases). The germline V and J ends were trimmed by 5 bases and 6 bases, with 11 bases remaining between them. The CDR3 sequence is 11 residues long. From germline, CDR1 is GTSNPN and CDR2 SVGIG (reference sequence). CDR3 coding DNA: TGTGCCTGGGCACAGGGCAGCGAGCAGTACTTC. Translated, it gives CAWAQGSEQYF. Based on the CDR3 plus reference TRBV30 and TRBJ2-7, the full variable domain is SQTIHQWPATLVQPVGSPLSLECTVEGTSNPNLYWYRQAAGRGLQLLFYSVGIGQISSEVPQNLSASRPQDRQFILSSKKLLLSDSGFYLCAWAQGSEQYFGPGTRLTVT.

The chain recombines TRBV18 with TRBJ1-5; D is unclear. Germline V CDR1 and CDR2: KGHSH, LQKENI. This CDR3 has 15 amino acids. V was trimmed by 1 base and J by 6 bases, leaving 13 bases between them. This CDR3 is CASSPQTVLSQPQHF. As DNA, the CDR3 is TGTGCCAGCTCACCACAAACAGTGCTGTCTCAGCCCCAGCATTTT.

This rearrangement joins TRBV7-8 to TRBJ1-4; D may be TRBD1 (5 bases). The V and J ends lost 3 bases and 4 bases respectively, with 12 bases between them. The germline gives CDR1 SGHVS, CDR2 FQNEAQ. The CDR3 sequence is 15 residues long. DNA for the CDR3: TGTGCCAGCAGCTTGGGGGGACGTAATAATGAAAAACTGTTTTTT. This translates into CASSLGGRNNEKLFF.

A single count supports this clone. J is TRBJ2-1 and V is TRBV6-2 or TRBV6-3; possible D gene TRBD2, 5 bases. The CDR3 has 15 residues. Germline-derived CDR1 and CDR2 are MNHEY and SVGEGT. With 3 bases removed from V and 3 bases from J, the gap between germline ends came to 12 bases. In DNA, the CDR3 is TGTGCCAGCAGTTATGGAGGCCTTTTCTACAATGAGCAGTTCTTC. It specifies CASSYGGLFYNEQFF.

The rearrangement uses TRBV4-2 and TRBJ1-6, with TRBD1 as a possible D gene (6 bases). V was cut by 0 bases and J by 7 bases, with 13 bases left in between. Germline V gene sequence: CDR1 LGHNA, CDR2 YNFKEQ. This CDR3 contains 16 residues. The CDR3 DNA reads as TGTGCCAGCAGCCAAGATCTACAGGGATTGAATTCACCCCTCCACTTT. Translation gives CASSQDLQGLNSPLHF.

The rearrangement joins TRBV5-6 to TRBJ2-7; TRBD1 aligns across 7 bases. This CDR3 region has 12 residues. CDR1 is SGHDT and CDR2 is YYEEEE in the germline V gene. V dropped 3 bases and J dropped 6; count of bases not matched to a gene: 3. Here the CDR3 DNA reads TGTGCCAGCAGCTGGAACAGGGGCGAGCAGTACTTC. Translated: CASSWNRGEQYF.

This clone has just one count. The chain joins TRBV6-5 to TRBJ2-5, with TRBD2 matching over 7 bases. Germline V lookup: CDR1 MNHEY, CDR2 SVGAGI. V was pared by 3 bases and J by 3 bases, with 10 bases of the junction left unmatched. The CDR3 sequence is 16 residues long. CDR3 loop: CASSYSETGGEETQYF. CDR3 nucleotide sequence: TGTGCCAGCAGTTATTCTGAAACGGGGGGAGAAGAGACCCAGTACTTC.

The CDR3: CASSEIWAGPHRPQHF. CDR3 coding DNA: TGTGCCAGCAGTGAAATCTGGGCAGGTCCGCATCGGCCCCAGCATTTT. This chain connects TRBV2 to TRBJ1-5; no clear D gene. Per the germline V gene, CDR1 is SNHLY and CDR2 is FYNNEI. Trimming stripped 2 bases from V and 9 bases from J, with 20 bases between. The CDR3 has 16 amino acids.

J is TRBJ2-2 and V is TRBV2, with TRBD2 matching over 8 bases. J gave up 4 bases and V 2 bases, and 9 bases lay outside the gene matches. In germline, CDR1 is SNHLY, CDR2 FYNNEI. This CDR3 is built from 17 residues. The CDR3 nucleotides are TGTGCCAGCAGTGAATATGCCGGGGGGGGCCCCACCGGGGAGCTGTTTTTT. It specifies CASSEYAGGGPTGELFF.

The chain has TRBV18 and TRBJ1-5; D unresolved. Germline V gene data show CDR1 as KGHSH and CDR2 as LQKENI. Trimming shortened V by 4 bases and J by 4 bases, and 8 bases separated the two germline ends. CDR3 size: 13 residues. This CDR3 is CASSLGRNQPQHF. The CDR3, as DNA: TGTGCCAGCTCACTTGGCAGGAATCAGCCCCAGCATTTT.

This sequence joins TRBV6-5 and TRBJ2-1, with 7 bases that match TRBD2. The CDR3 is 14 residues long. J was trimmed by 9 bases and V by 6 bases; bases with no gene match: 11. Germline V lookup: CDR1 MNHEY, CDR2 SVGAGI. The CDR3 nucleotides read TGTGCCAGCAGGGCAGCGGGGCATGGTGGTGAGCAGTTCTTC. It encodes CASRAAGHGGEQFF.

This sequence joins TRBV10-3 and TRBJ1-4, with D unresolved. V was shortened by 2 bases and J by 7 bases, with 20 bases between the two germline ends. Germline CDR1 ENHRY, CDR2 SYGVKD. CDR3 size: 17 residues. CDR3 residues: CAISESGAGNPPEKLFF. The CDR3 bases are TGTGCCATCAGTGAGAGTGGAGCGGGTAATCCGCCTGAAAAACTGTTTTTT.

The chain's CDR3 is CASSLVASGRASTDTQYF. The DNA for the CDR3 is TGCGCCAGCAGCTTGGTGGCTAGCGGGAGGGCTAGCACAGATACGCAGTATTTT. The V gene is TRBV5-1, the J gene TRBJ2-3; 12 nucleotides match TRBD2. The V gene's germline CDR1 is SGHRS and CDR2 YFSETQ. The CDR3 runs to 18 residues. J lost 0 bases, V lost 0 bases, and 5 bases had no gene match. The full variable domain, with the rest looked up from reference TRBV5-1 and TRBJ2-3, is KAGVTQTPRYLIKTRGQQVTLSCSPISGHRSVSWYQQTPGQGLQFLFEYFSETQRNKGNFPGRFSGRQFSNSRSEMNVSTLELGDSALYLCASSLVASGRASTDTQYFGPGTRLTVL.

Remarks on this clone: This specimen includes other DNA sequences encoding the same CDR3. The genes are TRBV19 and TRBJ2-7; D unclear. The CDR3 is 11 residues long. V lost 6 bases to trimming and J lost 3 bases, with 6 bases between them. The V gene's germline CDR1 is LNHDA and CDR2 SQIVND (reference sequence). The CDR3 bases are TGTGCCAGTAGGGGCAGCTACGAGCAGTACTTC. Translation gives CASRGSYEQYF.

In nucleotides, the CDR3 is TGCGCCAGCAGTGAGTTGGCGCGGGAGCAGTACTTC. It is translated as CASSELAREQYF. The chain employs TRBV10-2 and TRBJ2-7; D not certain. V dropped 1 base and J dropped 7 bases, with 8 bases sitting between them. The V gene's germline CDR1 is WSHSY and CDR2 SAAADI. This CDR3 has 12 amino acids.

V gene TRBV7-3 combines with J gene TRBJ2-1; a weak D match, TRBD2 (6 bases). V lost 6 bases and J 1 base, leaving 19 bases between the germline ends. This CDR3 has 17 amino acids. Germline CDR1 is SGHTA and CDR2 is FQGTGA. CDR3 sequence: CASSLWGESWSYNEQFF. The CDR3 DNA follows: TGTGCCAGCAGTTTGTGGGGGGAGAGTTGGTCCTACAATGAGCAGTTCTTC.

V is TRBV6-4 and J is TRBJ2-3; 8 bases are a match to TRBD2. This CDR3 contains 13 residues. Germline trimming cut 3 bases from V and 8 bases from J; bases unmatched to any gene: 4. Germline V CDR1 and CDR2: MRHNA, SNTAGT. The CDR3 is CASSESGGGTQYF. CDR3 bases: TGTGCCAGCAGTGAGAGCGGGGGAGGTACGCAGTATTTT.